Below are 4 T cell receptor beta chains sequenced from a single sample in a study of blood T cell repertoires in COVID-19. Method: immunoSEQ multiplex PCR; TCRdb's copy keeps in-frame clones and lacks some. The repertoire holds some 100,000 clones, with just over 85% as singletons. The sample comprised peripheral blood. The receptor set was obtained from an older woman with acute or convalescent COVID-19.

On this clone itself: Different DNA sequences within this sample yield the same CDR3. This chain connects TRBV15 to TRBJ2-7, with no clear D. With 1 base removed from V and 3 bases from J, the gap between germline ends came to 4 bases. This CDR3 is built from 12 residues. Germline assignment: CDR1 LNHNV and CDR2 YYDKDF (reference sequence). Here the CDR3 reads CATSRGHYEQYF. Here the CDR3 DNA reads TGTGCCACCAGCAGAGGTCACTACGAGCAGTACTTC. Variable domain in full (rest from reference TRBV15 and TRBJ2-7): DAMVIQNPRYQVTQFGKPVTLSCSQTLNHNVMYWYQQKSSQAPKLLFHYYDKDFNNEADTPDNFQSRRPNTSFCFLDIRSPGLGDTAMYLCATSRGHYEQYFGPGTRLTVT.

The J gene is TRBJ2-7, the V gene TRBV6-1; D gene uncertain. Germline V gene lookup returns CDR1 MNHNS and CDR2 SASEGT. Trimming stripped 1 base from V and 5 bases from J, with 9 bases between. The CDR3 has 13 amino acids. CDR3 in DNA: TGTGCCAGCAGTGAAGTCAGTCTCGACGAGCAGTACTTC. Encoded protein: CASSEVSLDEQYF.

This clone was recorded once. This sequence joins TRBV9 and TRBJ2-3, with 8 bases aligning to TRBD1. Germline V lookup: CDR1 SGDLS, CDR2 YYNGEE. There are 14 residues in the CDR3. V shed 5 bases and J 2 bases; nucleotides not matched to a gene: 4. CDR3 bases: TGTGCCAGCAGTAGGACAGGGAACACAGATACGCAGTATTTT. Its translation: CASSRTGNTDTQYF.

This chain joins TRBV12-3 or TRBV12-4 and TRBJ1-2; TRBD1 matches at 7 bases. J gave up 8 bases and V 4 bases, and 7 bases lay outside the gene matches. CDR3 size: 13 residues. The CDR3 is CASSYRGSWGYTF. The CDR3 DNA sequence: TGTGCCAGCAGTTACAGGGGTAGTTGGGGCTACACCTTC.